Listed below are T cell receptor beta chains from one sample, sequenced in a study of identical twins. One entry per CDR3 protein results from TCRdb running MiXCR on the 5' RACE reads. The sample yields 400,000 to 500,000 distinct CDR3 sequences, roughly an eighth seen once. The same data also contributed to another study, on yellow fever vaccine responses in identical twins.

The sample consisted of CD4+ T cells sorted from blood. Receptor source: a woman in her late teens or twenties in good health. Both conserved end residues are trimmed from each CDR3. Only part of the rows carry a size: once, few, many, or a class if the clone is expanded.

clone_size	v_call	j_call	cdr3_aa
once	TRBV20-1	TRBJ2-5	SAAYFQETQY
NA	TRBV12-3/TRBV12-4	TRBJ2-7	ASSLGSQGEEQY
NA	TRBV7-2	TRBJ1-6	ASSSVRSPLH
few	TRBV4-2	TRBJ2-7	ASSQERWTPGLAGAYEQY
many	TRBV7-6	TRBJ1-3	ASSPSGGNTIY
few	TRBV7-2	TRBJ2-2	ASSLPSDSGELF
NA	TRBV28	TRBJ2-5	ASSSRALQETQY
many	TRBV7-9	TRBJ2-1	ASSLNTGRSSYNEQF
NA	TRBV2	TRBJ2-7	ASILGSSYEQY
few	TRBV9	TRBJ2-7	ASSPGQASYEQY
many	TRBV27	TRBJ2-5	ASSFSGPKETQY
NA	TRBV19	TRBJ2-3	ASSDGSLTDTQY
NA	TRBV29-1	TRBJ1-2	SDANYGYT
NA	TRBV20-1	TRBJ2-3	SARGSLAGAPDTQY
NA	TRBV11-2	TRBJ1-5	ASSPNRGGGTVNQPQH
few	TRBV28	TRBJ1-6	ASSPRAAGNSPLH
NA	TRBV14	TRBJ2-7	ASSPRSGTTYEQY
NA	TRBV4-1	TRBJ2-3	ASSQVKGAVGDTQY
many	TRBV29-1	TRBJ2-1	SVESLPTKQF
many	TRBV7-9	TRBJ1-3	ASSKDRSSGNTIY
few	TRBV10-3	TRBJ1-1	AISDGQGLGTEAF
NA	TRBV18	TRBJ2-3	ASSPRLAVTTDTQY
NA	TRBV20-1	TRBJ2-5	SATAGLAGGKETQY
few	TRBV12-3/TRBV12-4	TRBJ2-1	ASSFISGEPHNEQF
NA	TRBV29-1	TRBJ2-2	SGQGVGTGELF
once	TRBV18	TRBJ1-1	ASSGDGGRANTEAF
NA	TRBV2	TRBJ2-3	ASSLRPGPDTQY
NA	TRBV10-3	TRBJ2-2	ATNLGTKGAELF
few	TRBV12-3/TRBV12-4	TRBJ2-5	ASSPGPWETQY
NA	TRBV6-2/TRBV6-3	TRBJ2-7	ASSYSDKGPEQY
NA	TRBV7-2	TRBJ2-3	ASTPRGSISTDTQY